Ten or more counts support the clone carrying this TCR beta chain. Its antigen remains unknown. This sample was included in a study of neurological immune-mediated disorders. Between the trimmed V and J ends, which lost 0 bases and 4 bases, there was a span of 13 bases. Germline V gene lookup returns CDR1 LNHDA and CDR2 SQIVND (reference sequence). The CDR3 covers 16 residues. cDNA synthesis was performed by 5'RACE with 10-nucleotide random UMIs. TCRdb re-called the 5' RACE reads through MiXCR, storing one row per CDR3 protein. This sample has roughly 120,000 distinct CDR3 sequences, with roughly 3.2% found just once. Findings and caveats of the study: Among expanded clones, no CDR3 amino acid sequences were shared across subjects, a pattern suggesting private repertoires in all groups. One related-CDR3 cluster, which may be a signature, held the repertoires of 18 of 34 multiple sclerosis patients after phylogenetic grouping.

Sequenced input: PBMCs. This receptor was taken from a woman in her 30s with multiple sclerosis. The chain recombines TRBV19 with TRBJ2-1; possibly TRBD2 for D (6 bases). This chain's CDR3 is CASSIDGLALYNEQFF. The CDR3 DNA reads TGTGCCAGTAGTATAGATGGGCTAGCGCTTTACAATGAGCAGTTCTTC. Looking up the rest from reference TRBV19 and TRBJ2-1 gives the full variable domain: DGGITQSPKYLFRKEGQNVTLSCEQNLNHDAMYWYRQDPGQGLRLIYYSQIVNDFQKGDIAEGYSVSREKKESFPLTVTSAQKNPTAFYLCASSIDGLALYNEQFFGPGTRLTVL.